One and the same sample provided the 11 T cell receptor beta chains below, sequenced in a study of tumor-infiltrating lymphocytes in primary liver carcinoma. Extraction also yielded germline DNA, while blood RNA was obtained from unsorted whole blood. Constant-region priming of 500 ng total RNA yielded TCR beta cDNA. Slightly modified ARM-PCR served as the procedure for the TCR beta libraries. These libraries came from three rounds of nested multiplex PCR. PCR rounds one and two used TRBV1-TRBV30 forward primers with a C-beta reverse primer for 10 cycles each. TCRdb used MiXCR to reprocess the multiplex PCR reads, holding one entry per CDR3 protein. The sample gives 250,000 to 400,000 distinct CDR3 sequences, around three fifths of which show up once; approximately 9.4% is in the top ten. The specimen was peripheral blood. Receptors were obtained from a man between 40 and 49 years old with primary liver carcinoma and hepatitis B virus infection.

This clonotype was detected many times. The rearrangement joins TRBV6-2 or TRBV6-3 to TRBJ2-1; 10 nucleotides align to TRBD1. CDR3 length equals 17 residues. J lost 1 base, V lost 6 bases, and 9 bases had no gene match. The germline V gene has CDR1 MNHEY and CDR2 SVGEGT. The CDR3 protein is CASSPRTGGQSYNEQFF. CDR3 DNA: TGTGCCAGCAGCCCAAGGACAGGGGGACAATCCTACAATGAGCAGTTCTTC.

In the case of this clonotype: Given a much more abundant clone one base away, this may be a read error. This chain connects TRBV6-2 or TRBV6-3 to TRBJ2-7; 8 bases line up with TRBD1. CDR3 length: 15 residues. Germline V gene data show CDR1 as MNHEY and CDR2 as SVGEGT. In nucleotides, the CDR3 is TGTACCAGCAGTTACTCGACCAGGGGGCAAAACGAGCAGTACTTC. Amino acids: CTSSYSTRGQNEQYF.

This clonotype has a count of ten or more. This chain connects TRBV12-3 or TRBV12-4 to TRBJ1-5; D is unresolved. The CDR3 has 14 residues. Deletions cut 4 bases from V and 2 bases from J, with 9 bases between. The CDR3 reads CASSSARRNQPQHF. In DNA, the CDR3 is TGTGCCAGCAGTTCGGCACGTCGCAATCAGCCCCAGCATTTT.

This clonotype appeared a single time. A much larger clone sits a single nucleotide away, making a read error possible. The J gene is TRBJ2-2, the V gene TRBV12-3 or TRBV12-4; D gene uncertain. V was shortened by 3 bases and J by 9 bases, with 11 bases between the two germline ends. The CDR3 has 13 residues. The CDR3 loop is CASSFSGFRELFF. CDR3 sequence (DNA): TGTGCCAGCAGTTTTAGTGGGTTCCGGGAGCTGTTTTTT.

This clonotype was recorded once. A much larger clone differs by one base, so this may be a read error. The chain couples TRBV5-1 to TRBJ1-2; D unclear. The CDR3 contains 16 residues. Germline CDR1 is SGHRS and CDR2 is YFSETQ. The V and J ends lost 1 base and 0 bases respectively, with 13 bases between them. CDR3 amino acids: CASSLSGRQANYGYTF. CDR3 nucleotides: TGCGCCAGCAGCTTGTCAGGAAGGCAAGCTAACTATGGCTACACCTTC.

This clonotype appeared many times. This rearrangement joins TRBV6-2 or TRBV6-3 to TRBJ2-2; TRBD1 might be the D (6 bases). CDR1 MNHEY and CDR2 SVGEGT come from the germline V gene. The CDR3 consists of 12 residues. The ends were cut back, 6 bases at V and 7 bases at J, with 9 bases in the middle. The chain's CDR3 is CASRPQGGELFF. In nucleotides, the CDR3 is TGTGCCAGCAGACCACAGGGCGGGGAGCTGTTTTTT.

Only a few counts were recorded for this clonotype. CDR3 protein: CASSGQNSYEQYF. Written as DNA, the CDR3 is TGTGCCAGCAGTGGACAGAACTCCTACGAGCAGTACTTC. This chain joins TRBV28 and TRBJ2-7; D is possibly TRBD1 (6 bases). CDR3 size: 13 residues. Germline V gives CDR1 MDHEN, CDR2 SYDVKM. Trimming removed 5 bases from V and 0 bases from J, with 8 bases in between.

There are a few counts of this clonotype. The chain carries TRBV10-3 and TRBJ2-4; 7 nucleotides line up with TRBD1. This CDR3 spans 10 amino acids. Germline V gene data show CDR1 as ENHRY and CDR2 as SYGVKD. The CDR3 region is CDRGKNIQYF. CDR3 nucleotides: TGTGACAGGGGCAAAAACATTCAGTACTTC.

Details on this clonotype: It is likely a read error, because the conserved phenylalanine at the end of the CDR3 is missing. This chain joins TRBV11-2 and TRBJ2-3; 7 bases align to TRBD1. The CDR3 length is 15 residues. CDR1 and CDR2 (germline): SGHAT, FQNNGV. CDR3 sequence (DNA): TGTGCCAACAGCTTAGGGGGCGGGCCCACAGATACGCAGTATTCT. It codes for CANSLGGGPTDTQYS.

The chain is built from TRBV6-6 and TRBJ2-3, with D perhaps TRBD2 (6 bases). The germline gives CDR1 MNHNY, CDR2 SVGAGI (reference sequence). CDR3 size: 15 residues. V lost 6 bases and J 2 bases, leaving 15 bases between the germline ends. This chain's CDR3 is CASRSPGLNTDTQYF. CDR3 nucleotide sequence: TGTGCCAGCAGGTCGCCGGGACTGAACACAGATACGCAGTATTTT.

In the case of this clonotype: With a much larger clone just one base away, this may be a read error. This chain uses TRBV12-3 or TRBV12-4 with TRBJ1-1; D not resolved. CDR3 length: 12 amino acids. CDR3 amino acids: CASCPSWTEVFF. CDR3 coding DNA: TGTGCCAGCTGTCCGTCTTGGACTGAAGTTTTCTTT.